This TCR beta chain was observed in a study of T-cell reconstitution after alpha-beta-depleted transplantation in children. As for this clonotype: As yet, its antigen is unknown.

Unique molecular identifiers were used to barcode this TCRbeta library. TCRdb reprocessed the PCR reads with MiXCR, giving one entry per CDR3 protein. The sample shows some 440,000 distinct CDR3 sequences, around 15% of them seen only once. V shed 2 bases and J shed 2 bases, with 10 bases lying between them. The CDR3 sequence is 14 residues long. CDR1 SGHTA and CDR2 FQGNSA come from the germline V gene. Study results and limitations: T-cell counts and diversity were attributed mostly to newly produced T cells one year after transplant. By about two months after transplant, alpha-beta T cells reportedly arose from several hundred graft clones that had expanded.

Sequencing was performed on PBMCs, mostly from graft donor cells, taken 360 days after TCRalphabeta/CD19-depleted stem cell transplant. The V call is TRBV7-2, the J call TRBJ2-7, with D tentatively TRBD1 (5 bases). This receptor was identified in a boy younger than two who had a stem cell transplant for Wiskott-Aldrich syndrome, so the T cells may come from the graft donor. CDR3 sequence (DNA): TGTGCCAGCAGCTTAAACAGGTGGGCCTACGAGCAGTACTTC. It yields the protein CASSLNRWAYEQYF.